A selection of T cell receptor beta chains follows, all from one sample in a study of control samples from healthy donors and cancer patients. TCRdb's copy holds only in-frame clones and misses some; the assay was immunoSEQ multiplex PCR. The sample lists more than 150,000 clones; 93% were seen once. Sequencing used blood. These receptors were taken from a man aged 50 to 60 in good health. CDR3s include the opening cysteine and the closing phenylalanine or tryptophan. Each record gives: V gene, clone size, J gene, D gene, CDR3 protein, CDR3 DNA. A D gene is named only where the DNA matches it firmly. The size of a clone is reported for some rows only, either as once, few or many, or as a class for expanded clones.

TRBV5-4	once	TRBJ1-4	TRBD1	CASSLEGGASEKLFF	TGTGCCAGCAGCTTGGAAGGGGGCGCTTCTGAAAAACTGTTTTTT
TRBV3-1/TRBV3-2	NA	TRBJ2-5	TRBD2	CASSHDGGAQETQYF	TGTGCCAGCAGCCATGACGGGGGGGCTCAAGAGACCCAGTACTTC
TRBV5-1	NA	TRBJ2-1	TRBD2	CASSFRTSGADEQFF	TGCGCCAGCAGCTTTCGGACTAGCGGGGCGGATGAGCAGTTCTTC
TRBV11-2	NA	TRBJ2-5	TRBD2	CASSRTSGYQETQYF	TGTGCCAGCAGCCGTACTAGCGGGTACCAAGAGACCCAGTACTTC
TRBV4-1	NA	TRBJ2-2	TRBD2	CASSQDTSGGNTGELFF	TGCGCCAGCAGCCAAGATACTAGCGGGGGTAACACCGGGGAGCTGTTTTTT
TRBV4-1	NA	TRBJ2-7	TRBD1	CASSRIPGTGVEQYF	TGCGCCAGCAGCCGGATCCCGGGGACAGGGGTCGAGCAGTACTTC
TRBV3-1/TRBV3-2	NA	TRBJ2-3	TRBD2	CASSRGSGRHMVIDTQYF	TGTGCCAGCAGCCGGGGTAGCGGGCGTCATATGGTTATAGATACGCAGTATTTT
TRBV2	NA	TRBJ2-7	TRBD2	CASTYGTTYEQYF	TGTGCCAGCACTTACGGGACTACTTACGAGCAGTACTTC
TRBV29-1	NA	TRBJ2-1	NA	CSVERERGFF	TGCAGCGTTGAGAGGGAGAGGGGGTTCTTC
TRBV5-1	NA	TRBJ2-2	NA	CASSLDRTRGELFF	TGCGCCAGCAGCTTAGACAGAACTAGAGGGGAGCTGTTTTTT
TRBV6-5	NA	TRBJ1-2	NA	CASSDGPYGYTF	TGTGCCAGCTCGGACGGCCCCTATGGCTACACCTTC
TRBV3-1/TRBV3-2	NA	TRBJ2-1	TRBD2	CASSHGTTYNEQFF	TGTGCCAGCAGCCACGGGACTACATACAATGAGCAGTTCTTC
TRBV27	NA	TRBJ1-2	TRBD1	CASSPGDRPNYGYTF	TGTGCCAGCAGTCCTGGGGACAGACCTAACTATGGCTACACCTTC
TRBV19	NA	TRBJ2-7	TRBD2	CASSPRTSGSYEQYF	TGTGCCAGTAGTCCAAGGACTAGCGGGAGCTACGAGCAGTACTTC
TRBV10-2	NA	TRBJ1-5	NA	CASSAQGGQPQHF	TGCGCCAGCAGCGCCCAGGGTGGCCAGCCCCAGCATTTT
TRBV5-1	NA	TRBJ2-1	NA	CASSLAKYNEQFF	TGCGCCAGCAGCTTGGCCAAATACAATGAGCAGTTCTTC
TRBV24-1	NA	TRBJ2-1	NA	CATSVASGDGYEQFF	TGTGCCACCAGTGTGGCCAGCGGAGACGGGTATGAGCAGTTCTTC
TRBV4-1	NA	TRBJ2-1	TRBD2	CASSREGLAPSYNEQFF	TGCGCCAGCAGCCGAGAGGGACTAGCGCCTTCCTACAATGAGCAGTTCTTC
TRBV24-1	NA	TRBJ2-3	TRBD2	CATSDLLAGDLQGTQYF	TGTGCCACCAGTGATTTACTAGCGGGAGACCTCCAGGGTACGCAGTATTTT
TRBV3-1/TRBV3-2	NA	TRBJ2-7	TRBD2	CASSRGGSYEQYF	TGTGCCAGCAGCCGCGGGGGATCCTACGAGCAGTACTTC
TRBV19	once	TRBJ1-5	NA	CASSLQRQPQHF	TGTGCCAGTAGTCTCCAGAGGCAGCCCCAGCATTTT
TRBV15	NA	TRBJ2-6	NA	CATSRDWVSRGANVLTF	TGTGCCACCAGCAGAGATTGGGTGAGCCGAGGGGCCAACGTCCTGACTTTC
TRBV12-5	NA	TRBJ1-3	NA	CASGFGIRNTIYF	TGTGCTAGTGGTTTCGGGATCCGAAACACCATATATTTT
TRBV2	few	TRBJ1-6	NA	CASRIGNSPLHF	TGTGCCAGCAGGATAGGGAATTCACCCCTCCACTTT
TRBV23-1	NA	TRBJ2-7	NA	CASGQQAREQYF	TGCGCCAGCGGGCAGCAGGCCCGGGAGCAGTACTTC
TRBV30	NA	TRBJ2-1	NA	CAWSTTGAYNEQFF	TGTGCCTGGAGTACAACGGGAGCGTATAATGAGCAGTTCTTC
TRBV28	NA	TRBJ1-2	NA	CASSSPIQGLNYGYTF	TGTGCCAGCAGTTCCCCAATTCAGGGTTTAAACTATGGCTACACCTTC
TRBV10-3	once	TRBJ2-1	TRBD2	CAISGNGRFRNEQFF	TGTGCCATCAGTGGAAACGGGAGGTTTAGGAATGAGCAGTTCTTC
TRBV9	NA	TRBJ2-1	TRBD2	CASSPLAGGRNNEQFF	TGTGCCAGCAGCCCCTTAGCGGGAGGCAGAAACAATGAGCAGTTCTTC